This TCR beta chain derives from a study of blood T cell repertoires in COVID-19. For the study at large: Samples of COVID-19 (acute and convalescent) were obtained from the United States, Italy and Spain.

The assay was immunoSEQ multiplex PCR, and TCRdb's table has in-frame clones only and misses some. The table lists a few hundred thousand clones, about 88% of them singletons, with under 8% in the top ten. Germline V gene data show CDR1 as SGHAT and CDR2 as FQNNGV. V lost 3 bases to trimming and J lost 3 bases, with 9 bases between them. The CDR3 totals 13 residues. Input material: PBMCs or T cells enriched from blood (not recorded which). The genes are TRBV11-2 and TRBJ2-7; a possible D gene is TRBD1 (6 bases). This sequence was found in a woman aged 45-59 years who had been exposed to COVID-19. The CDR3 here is CASSFGQIYEQYF. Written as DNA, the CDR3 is TGTGCCAGCAGCTTCGGACAGATCTACGAGCAGTACTTC.